There are a few counts of the clone carrying this T cell receptor beta chain. The method was immunoSEQ multiplex PCR; TCRdb's version includes in-frame clones alone and lacks a portion of them. The repertoire has about 140,000 clones, about 84% of them found once; the top ten carry under 2%. Germline lookup yields CDR1 SQVTM and CDR2 ANQGSEA. Deletions cut 7 bases from V and 0 bases from J, with 14 bases between. The length of the CDR3 is 14 residues. These data are taken from a study of blood T cell repertoires in COVID-19. The J gene is TRBJ2-3, the V gene TRBV29-1; D possibly corresponds to TRBD1 (6 bases). What was sequenced was PBMCs or T cells enriched from blood (not recorded which). This receptor was obtained from a woman aged 18 to 35 who had been exposed to COVID-19. The CDR3 DNA sequence: TGCAGCGCCTCCGGGACAACTAGCACAGATACGCAGTATTTT. As protein: CSASGTTSTDTQYF.